A selection of T cell receptor beta chains follows, all from one sample in a study of shared clonotypes between healthy human individuals. Sequencing was performed with immunoSEQ multiplex PCR; in TCRdb, only in-frame clones are kept and a portion is missing. Here the sample spans 600,000 to 750,000 clones, around 90% being singletons. The sequenced sample consisted of memory CD8+ T cells from PBMCs. Source of these receptors: a man between 18 and 29 years old in good health. Some clones in this sample may be carry-over from other donors' samples. CDR3s include the opening cysteine and the closing phenylalanine or tryptophan. The order of the fields is D gene, V gene, clone size, J gene, CDR3 DNA, CDR3 protein. A D gene is named only where the DNA matches it firmly. Size tells how often a clone was seen (once, few, many) or the class of an expanded clone, and some rows leave it out.

d_gene: NA; v_gene: TRBV27; abundance: NA; j_gene: TRBJ2-1; CDR3nt: TGTGCCAGCAGTTTAGCAGGGTCTGAGCAGTTCTTC; CDR3aa: CASSLAGSEQFF
d_gene: NA; v_gene: TRBV7-9; abundance: NA; j_gene: TRBJ2-1; CDR3nt: TGTGCCAGCAGGAGGGGGAATGAGCAGTTCTTC; CDR3aa: CASRRGNEQFF
d_gene: NA; v_gene: TRBV4-1; abundance: NA; j_gene: TRBJ1-2; CDR3nt: TGCGCCAGCAGCCCGAGTCACAGGGCGCGGCAGGTAGGCTATGGCTACACCTTC; CDR3aa: CASSPSHRARQVGYGYTF
d_gene: TRBD2; v_gene: TRBV11-2; abundance: NA; j_gene: TRBJ2-7; CDR3nt: TGTGCCAGCAGCCCCACTAGCGACTCCTACGAGCAGTACTTC; CDR3aa: CASSPTSDSYEQYF
d_gene: TRBD2; v_gene: TRBV29-1; abundance: NA; j_gene: TRBJ2-5; CDR3nt: TGCAGCGTTGAGGAATTTGGGGGGGACCAAGAGACCCAGTACTTC; CDR3aa: CSVEEFGGDQETQYF
d_gene: TRBD1; v_gene: TRBV6-6; abundance: NA; j_gene: TRBJ2-7; CDR3nt: TGTGCCAGCAGAAACAGGGGGCTGGAGGAGCAGTACTTC; CDR3aa: CASRNRGLEEQYF
d_gene: NA; v_gene: TRBV7-9; abundance: NA; j_gene: TRBJ2-4; CDR3nt: TGTGCCAGCAGCCTCACTTCGTCCGGTTGGAAAAACATTCAGTACTTC; CDR3aa: CASSLTSSGWKNIQYF
d_gene: TRBD2; v_gene: TRBV7-8; abundance: NA; j_gene: TRBJ2-3; CDR3nt: TGTGCCAGCAGCCCCCTAGCGGGATCCACAGATACGCAGTATTTT; CDR3aa: CASSPLAGSTDTQYF
d_gene: NA; v_gene: TRBV7-9; abundance: NA; j_gene: TRBJ1-1; CDR3nt: TGTGCCAGCAGCTGGGGGCTACATGGTGAAGCTTTCTTT; CDR3aa: CASSWGLHGEAFF
d_gene: TRBD1; v_gene: TRBV2; abundance: NA; j_gene: TRBJ1-4; CDR3nt: TGTGCCAGCAGGCCGGACAGGGGGCCAACTAATGAAAAACTGTTTTTT; CDR3aa: CASRPDRGPTNEKLFF
d_gene: NA; v_gene: TRBV20-1; abundance: NA; j_gene: TRBJ2-1; CDR3nt: TGCAGTGCCATTACCAATGAGCAGTTCTTC; CDR3aa: CSAITNEQFF
d_gene: TRBD2; v_gene: TRBV19; abundance: NA; j_gene: TRBJ2-7; CDR3nt: TGTGCCAGTAGCCCTAAGGGAGGGTCCTACGAGCAGTACTTC; CDR3aa: CASSPKGGSYEQYF
d_gene: TRBD2; v_gene: TRBV7-3; abundance: NA; j_gene: TRBJ2-3; CDR3nt: TGTGCCAGCAGCTTTGGGCTAGCGGGAGTGGGAGATACGCAGTATTTT; CDR3aa: CASSFGLAGVGDTQYF
d_gene: TRBD1; v_gene: TRBV6-5; abundance: few; j_gene: TRBJ1-3; CDR3nt: TGTGCCAGCAGTTACTTCAGACAGGGGTCTGGAAACACCATATATTTT; CDR3aa: CASSYFRQGSGNTIYF
d_gene: TRBD1; v_gene: TRBV28; abundance: once; j_gene: TRBJ1-1; CDR3nt: TGTGCCAGCAGTTTTGGGACAGTAAAAGTCCCCTTTTTGAACACTGAAGCTTTCTTT; CDR3aa: CASSFGTVKVPFLNTEAFF
d_gene: NA; v_gene: TRBV5-4; abundance: NA; j_gene: TRBJ2-6; CDR3nt: TGTGCCAGCAGCTTGGCCTCTGGGGCCAACGTCCTGACTTTC; CDR3aa: CASSLASGANVLTF
d_gene: TRBD2; v_gene: TRBV5-1; abundance: NA; j_gene: TRBJ2-7; CDR3nt: TGCGCCAGCAGCTCCGGACGGGGGGGGTACGAGCAGTACTTC; CDR3aa: CASSSGRGGYEQYF
d_gene: NA; v_gene: TRBV19; abundance: NA; j_gene: TRBJ2-5; CDR3nt: TGTGCCAGTAGTATCCGGCATTCAGAGACCCAGTACTTC; CDR3aa: CASSIRHSETQYF
d_gene: TRBD2; v_gene: TRBV9; abundance: NA; j_gene: TRBJ2-5; CDR3nt: TGTGCCAGCAGCACTGGACTAGCGGGATTCATACAGACCCAGTACTTC; CDR3aa: CASSTGLAGFIQTQYF
d_gene: NA; v_gene: TRBV7-9; abundance: NA; j_gene: TRBJ2-5; CDR3nt: TGTGCCAGCAGCCACTGGGACCAAGAGACCCAGTACTTC; CDR3aa: CASSHWDQETQYF
d_gene: NA; v_gene: TRBV27; abundance: NA; j_gene: TRBJ2-5; CDR3nt: TGTGCCAGCAGTTTAAGTTCCCCTGAGACCCAGTACTTC; CDR3aa: CASSLSSPETQYF
d_gene: NA; v_gene: TRBV7-9; abundance: NA; j_gene: TRBJ2-7; CDR3nt: TGTGCCAGCAGCTTAGCGAGGGGACAAAGCTCCTACGAGCAGTACTTC; CDR3aa: CASSLARGQSSYEQYF
d_gene: NA; v_gene: TRBV7-9; abundance: NA; j_gene: TRBJ2-6; CDR3nt: TGTGCCAGCAGCCCAAGGATGGCTGGGGCCAACGTCCTGACTTTC; CDR3aa: CASSPRMAGANVLTF
d_gene: TRBD2; v_gene: TRBV2; abundance: NA; j_gene: TRBJ2-7; CDR3nt: TGTGCCAGCAGTGCTGTGGGCGGGAGGTCGTGGGAGCAGTACTTC; CDR3aa: CASSAVGGRSWEQYF
d_gene: NA; v_gene: TRBV29-1; abundance: NA; j_gene: TRBJ2-7; CDR3nt: TGCAGCGCCCTATCCGGGGGATCCTACGAGCAGTACTTC; CDR3aa: CSALSGGSYEQYF
d_gene: TRBD1; v_gene: TRBV6-5; abundance: NA; j_gene: TRBJ1-2; CDR3nt: TGTGCCAGCAGAGCCAGCAGACAGGGAGCCTATGGCTACACCTTC; CDR3aa: CASRASRQGAYGYTF
d_gene: NA; v_gene: TRBV4-1; abundance: NA; j_gene: TRBJ1-1; CDR3nt: TGCGCCAGCAGCCAGGTACCCAGGATGAACACTGAAGCTTTCTTT; CDR3aa: CASSQVPRMNTEAFF
d_gene: TRBD1; v_gene: TRBV2; abundance: NA; j_gene: TRBJ2-1; CDR3nt: TGTGCCAGCAGCCCAGACAGGGTAGGGATAGATGAGCAGTTCTTC; CDR3aa: CASSPDRVGIDEQFF
d_gene: TRBD2; v_gene: TRBV4-1; abundance: NA; j_gene: TRBJ2-2; CDR3nt: TGCGCCAGCAGCCAAGAGTCGGCTAGCGGTCCCCCGGTAGTGGACACCGGGGAGCTGTTTTTT; CDR3aa: CASSQESASGPPVVDTGELFF
d_gene: NA; v_gene: TRBV27; abundance: NA; j_gene: TRBJ1-1; CDR3nt: TGTGCCAGCAGTTTATACGGGAACACTGAAGCTTTCTTT; CDR3aa: CASSLYGNTEAFF
d_gene: TRBD2; v_gene: TRBV28; abundance: NA; j_gene: TRBJ2-5; CDR3nt: TGTGCCAGCAGCACAAGACTAGCGGGAGTGCGAGAGACCCAGTACTTC; CDR3aa: CASSTRLAGVRETQYF
d_gene: NA; v_gene: TRBV4-3; abundance: NA; j_gene: TRBJ2-2; CDR3nt: TGCGCCAGCAGGGTAGGGGAAACCGGGGAGCTGTTTTTT; CDR3aa: CASRVGETGELFF
d_gene: TRBD1; v_gene: TRBV28; abundance: NA; j_gene: TRBJ1-1; CDR3nt: TGTGCCAGCAGTTCCCTCCTCGGACAGGGGGTTACTGAAGCTTTCTTT; CDR3aa: CASSSLLGQGVTEAFF
d_gene: NA; v_gene: TRBV29-1; abundance: NA; j_gene: TRBJ2-3; CDR3nt: TGCAGCCCGCTCTGGGCAGATACGCAGTATTTT; CDR3aa: CSPLWADTQYF
d_gene: TRBD1; v_gene: TRBV28; abundance: NA; j_gene: TRBJ2-7; CDR3nt: TGTGCCAGCACCGGACAGGGCGGCTTAACCTACGAGCAGTACTTC; CDR3aa: CASTGQGGLTYEQYF
d_gene: TRBD2; v_gene: TRBV27; abundance: NA; j_gene: TRBJ2-1; CDR3nt: TGTGCCAGCAGTTTATCCACTCGGACTAGCGGATATAGTGAGCAGTTCTTC; CDR3aa: CASSLSTRTSGYSEQFF
d_gene: TRBD2; v_gene: TRBV28; abundance: NA; j_gene: TRBJ2-5; CDR3nt: TGTGCCAGCAGGACTAGCGGGAGAGGTGAGACCCAGTACTTC; CDR3aa: CASRTSGRGETQYF
d_gene: NA; v_gene: TRBV9; abundance: NA; j_gene: TRBJ2-5; CDR3nt: TGTGCCAGCAGCGGGGGTGGAGTCTTAGAGACCCAGTACTTC; CDR3aa: CASSGGGVLETQYF
d_gene: NA; v_gene: TRBV9; abundance: NA; j_gene: TRBJ2-7; CDR3nt: TGTGCCAGCAGCCCCGCGACAGGCTCCTACGAGCAGTACTTC; CDR3aa: CASSPATGSYEQYF